The 29 T cell receptor beta chains given below trace back to one sample, sequenced in a study of blood T cells in healthy people across ages (dated by TCRdb to between 2015 and 2017). The library was generated by 5' RACE. TCRdb records Illumina HiSeq 2500 as the sequencer. The second PCR ran for roughly 7 to 11 cycles and used a J-beta primer mix along with a sample-barcoded 5' primer. Starting from the raw public reads, TCRdb applied fastp trimming at Q25, assembled clones with MiXCR and retained in-frame beta chains. All rows with the same CDR3 protein become a single entry with the most common DNA and genes. This sample has about 1.1 million distinct CDR3 sequences in its table, and under 40% of those were observed once. The biggest ten clones account for about an eighth of the sample. The sequencing input was blood. The origin of the receptors is a man aged 18 to 30 in good health.

Only a few counts were recorded for this clonotype. The V gene is TRBV20-1, the J gene TRBJ2-6, with D perhaps given as TRBD1 or TRBD2 (5 bases each). The CDR3 totals 14 residues. The germline V gene encodes CDR1 DFQATT and CDR2 SNEGSKA (reference sequence). The V end lost 2 bases, the J end lost 4 bases, and 9 bases lay between the germline ends. CDR3 residues: CSARSGTGANVLTF. CDR3 DNA sequence: TGCAGTGCTAGATCCGGGACCGGGGCCAACGTCCTGACTTTC.

The chain recombines TRBV7-9 with TRBJ2-3, with D maybe TRBD1 (5 bases). Germline CDR1 reads SEHNR; CDR2 reads FQNEAQ (reference sequence). With 4 bases removed from V and 7 bases from J, the gap between germline ends came to 6 bases. CDR3 length: 11 residues. CDR3 sequence (DNA): TGTGCCAGCAGCTCAGGGAATACGCAGTATTTT. Residues: CASSSGNTQYF.

The chain joins TRBV4-2 to TRBJ2-5; no firm D call. The CDR3 has 14 amino acids. Germline CDR1 LGHNA, CDR2 YNFKEQ. The V end lost 0 bases, the J end lost 2 bases, and 7 bases lay between the germline ends. CDR3 nucleotide sequence: TGTGCCAGCAGCCAAGACGACTTACAAGAGACCCAGTACTTC. Translated: CASSQDDLQETQYF.

The chain couples TRBV19 to TRBJ2-1, with 10 bases aligning to TRBD2. The CDR3 covers 14 residues. V shed 5 bases and J 6 bases; nucleotides not matched to a gene: 4. Germline V gene lookup returns CDR1 LNHDA and CDR2 SQIVND (reference sequence). The CDR3: CASSPGTSANEQFF. DNA for the CDR3: TGTGCCAGTAGTCCCGGGACTAGCGCCAATGAGCAGTTCTTC. The variable domain in full, with the rest retrieved from reference TRBV19 and TRBJ2-1, is DGGITQSPKYLFRKEGQNVTLSCEQNLNHDAMYWYRQDPGQGLRLIYYSQIVNDFQKGDIAEGYSVSREKKESFPLTVTSAQKNPTAFYLCASSPGTSANEQFFGPGTRLTVL.

The chain couples TRBV5-1 to TRBJ2-1; the D is unclear. Germline V CDR1 and CDR2: SGHRS, YFSETQ. The CDR3 is 13 amino acids. V lost 1 base and J lost 8, with 10 bases in between. The CDR3 sequence is CASSLKSLHEQFF. CDR3 DNA: TGCGCCAGCAGCTTGAAGTCTCTTCATGAGCAGTTCTTC.

This clonotype appeared many times. The rearrangement uses TRBV7-2 and TRBJ2-3, with D perhaps matching TRBD2 (5 bases). The germline V and J ends were trimmed by 3 bases and 2 bases, with 12 bases remaining between them. The germline CDR1 and CDR2 sequences are SGHTA and FQGNSA. This CDR3 contains 15 residues. The CDR3 bases are TGTGCCAGCAGCTTGAGGGCGATCTACACAGATACGCAGTATTTT. It translates to CASSLRAIYTDTQYF.

Points on this clonotype: One junction end disagrees with the germline gene, perhaps due to a read error. CDR3 amino acids: CVSRPAPANSPLHF. In nucleotides, the CDR3 is TGTGTCAGCAGACCTGCCCCGGCGAATTCACCCCTCCACTTT. The J gene is TRBJ1-6, the V gene TRBV2; D ambiguous. The CDR3 covers 14 residues. Germline V gene data show CDR1 as SNHLY and CDR2 as FYNNEI.

The chain has TRBV7-2 and TRBJ2-7; possible D gene TRBD1, 5 bases. V lost 2 bases, J lost 7 bases, and 21 bases lay in between. The CDR3 is 16 amino acids. The germline V gene has CDR1 SGHTA and CDR2 FQGNSA. The CDR3 DNA reads as TGTGCCAGCAGCTTACTAATGGCAGGGTGGAAGAGTGAGCAGTACTTC. Translation gives CASSLLMAGWKSEQYF. The entire variable domain, with the rest obtained from reference TRBV7-2 and TRBJ2-7, is as follows: GAGVSQSPSNKVTEKGKDVELRCDPISGHTALYWYRQSLGQGLEFLIYFQGNSAPDKSGLPSDRFSAERTGGSVSTLTIQRTQQEDSAVYLCASSLLMAGWKSEQYFGPGTRLTVT.

This chain links TRBV4-3 with TRBJ1-6, with 10 bases identical to TRBD1. The germline CDR1 and CDR2 sequences are LGHNA and YSLEER. This CDR3 is built from 17 residues. The V gene end was trimmed by 0 bases and the J gene end by 9 bases; junction bases not matched to a gene: 8. The DNA for the CDR3 is TGCGCCAGCAGCCAAGATATGGGGACAGGGGTTGGTTCACCCCTCCACTTT. It encodes CASSQDMGTGVGSPLHF.

This clonotype has only a few counts. The chain's CDR3 is CSAEQGGTDTQYF. CDR3 nucleotide sequence: TGCAGTGCTGAACAGGGAGGCACAGATACGCAGTATTTT. The chain combines TRBV20-1 with TRBJ2-3, with a possible D match to TRBD1 (6 bases). From germline, CDR1 is DFQATT and CDR2 SNEGSKA (reference sequence). This CDR3 comprises 13 residues. V was clipped by 5 bases and J by 1 base, with 10 bases between them.

Only a few counts were recorded for this clonotype. The rearrangement joins TRBV21-1 to TRBJ2-3; the table calls TRBD1, which could not be checked here. TRBV21-1 is recorded as a pseudogene. The CDR3 is 15 residues long. DNA for the CDR3: TGTGCCAGCAGCATACAGGGTGGGGGCACAGATACGCAGTATTTT. Amino acid sequence: CASSIQGGGTDTQYF.

This clonotype was seen at least ten times. V gene TRBV19 combines with J gene TRBJ2-3, with D maybe TRBD1 (5 bases). Between the trimmed V and J ends, which lost 1 base and 1 base, there was a span of 6 bases. Per germline, CDR1 LNHDA and CDR2 SQIVND (reference sequence). This CDR3 is 14 amino acids long. The CDR3 DNA reads as TGTGCCAGTAGTATAGGACAGCGCACAGATACGCAGTATTTT. Protein product: CASSIGQRTDTQYF.

This clonotype occurred a few times. The chain joins TRBV21-1 to TRBJ2-5; TRBD1, the table's D call, lacks a check against the DNA. TRBV21-1 is designated a pseudogene. The CDR3 totals 17 residues. CDR3 sequence: CASSNPPNTGGAETQYF. The CDR3 nucleotides are TGTGCCAGCAGCAATCCACCTAACACAGGGGGCGCTGAGACCCAGTACTTC.

In this sample, this clonotype turned up a few times. The chain is built from TRBV28 and TRBJ1-2; possible D gene TRBD1, 6 bases. V dropped 2 bases and J dropped 4 bases, with 14 bases sitting between them. The CDR3 covers 15 residues. The germline gives CDR1 MDHEN, CDR2 SYDVKM. The CDR3 bases are TGTGCCAGCAGTTTAAAAGCGGGGGCGAGCTATGGCTACACCTTC. Amino acids: CASSLKAGASYGYTF.

V is TRBV7-2 and J is TRBJ2-7, with 8 bases lining up with TRBD2. Trimming at V came to 3 bases and at J to 7 bases, leaving 11 bases not matched to a gene. CDR1 is SGHTA and CDR2 is FQGNSA in the germline V gene. The CDR3 has 15 residues. Here the CDR3 DNA reads TGTGCCAGCAGCTTCGGGGTAGCGGGGTGCTATGAGCAGTACTTC. Encoded protein: CASSFGVAGCYEQYF. The full variable domain, in which reference TRBV7-2 and TRBJ2-7 provide the parts outside the CDR3, is GAGVSQSPSNKVTEKGKDVELRCDPISGHTALYWYRQSLGQGLEFLIYFQGNSAPDKSGLPSDRFSAERTGGSVSTLTIQRTQQEDSAVYLCASSFGVAGCYEQYFGPGTRLTVT.

This clonotype was picked up a small number of times. J is TRBJ2-7 and V is TRBV5-1; 9 bases agree with TRBD1. Per germline, CDR1 SGHRS and CDR2 YFSETQ. V lost 4 bases and J lost 3; bases outside the gene matches: 8. The length of the CDR3 is 15 residues. CDR3 sequence reads: CASSPKRDRVYEQYF. CDR3 sequence (DNA): TGCGCCAGCAGCCCGAAGCGGGACAGGGTCTACGAGCAGTACTTC.

The chain combines TRBV9 with TRBJ2-1; D possibly uses TRBD1 or TRBD2 (5 bases each). CDR3 length: 16 amino acids. Per the germline V gene, CDR1 is SGDLS and CDR2 is YYNGEE. V was shortened by 4 bases and J by 2 bases, with 16 bases between the two germline ends. The CDR3 sequence is CASSFREGPTYNEQFF. The CDR3 DNA reads TGTGCCAGCAGCTTTCGAGAGGGGCCGACCTACAATGAGCAGTTCTTC. The full variable domain, with the rest looked up from reference TRBV9 and TRBJ2-1, is DSGVTQTPKHLITATGQRVTLRCSPRSGDLSVYWYQQSLDQGLQFLIQYYNGEERAKGNILERFSAQQFPDLHSELNLSSLELGDSALYFCASSFREGPTYNEQFFGPGTRLTVL.

The V and J genes are TRBV28 and TRBJ2-5; 7 bases match TRBD1. There are 13 residues in the CDR3. Looked up from germline, CDR1 is MDHEN and CDR2 is SYDVKM. The junction had 4 bases not matched to a gene; V was cut back by 5 bases and J by 4 bases. CDR3: CASSPGQIETQYF. Here the CDR3 DNA reads TGTGCCAGCAGTCCGGGACAGATAGAGACCCAGTACTTC.

This clonotype showed up just once. The gene calls are TRBV5-6 and TRBJ1-3, with TRBD1 identical over 8 bases. Trimming at V came to 4 bases and at J to 0 bases, leaving 3 bases not matched to a gene. The length of the CDR3 is 15 residues. CDR1 is SGHDT, CDR2 YYEEEE, per germline. The CDR3 coding sequence is TGTGCCAGCAGCCCGGGACAGGACTCTGGAAACACCATATATTTT. It yields the protein CASSPGQDSGNTIYF.

This rearrangement joins TRBV12-3 or TRBV12-4 to TRBJ2-7, with 11 bases matching TRBD2. There are 16 residues in the CDR3. V lost 5 bases, J lost 0 bases, and 6 bases stayed unmatched. The CDR3 protein is CASSKGLAGGSYEQYF. The DNA for the CDR3 is TGTGCCAGCAGTAAGGGGCTAGCGGGGGGCTCCTACGAGCAGTACTTC.

The gene calls are TRBV10-3 and TRBJ1-4, with 9 positions matching TRBD1. CDR3 length: 15 residues. The ends lost 4 bases at V and 7 bases at J; junction bases unmatched: 7. The V gene's germline CDR1 is ENHRY and CDR2 SYGVKD. This CDR3 is CAISATGTGREKLFF. As DNA, the CDR3 is TGTGCCATCAGTGCGACCGGGACAGGGCGTGAAAAACTGTTTTTT.

The chain couples TRBV12-3 or TRBV12-4 to TRBJ2-1; the D gene is possibly TRBD2 (6 bases). Trimming shortened V by 6 bases and J by 6 bases, and 15 bases separated the two germline ends. The CDR3 sequence is 14 residues long. CDR3 amino acids: CASSGDFATNEQFF. The CDR3 nucleotides read TGTGCCAGCAGCGGGGACTTCGCAACCAATGAGCAGTTCTTC.

The chain recombines TRBV12-3 or TRBV12-4 with TRBJ2-7; TRBD1 or TRBD2 may be the D gene (5 bases each). This CDR3 region has 14 residues. Trimming stripped 5 bases from V and 4 bases from J, with 15 bases between. The CDR3 sequence is CASSTGPTWYEQYF. CDR3 DNA sequence: TGTGCCAGCAGTACGGGACCTACCTGGTACGAGCAGTACTTC.

This clonotype was counted between two and nine times. Compared with germline, one end of the junction differs, possibly owing to a read error. This sequence joins TRBV20-1 and TRBJ2-3; a weak D match, TRBD2 (5 bases). Germline assignment: CDR1 DFQATT and CDR2 SNEGSKA (reference sequence). This CDR3 is 11 amino acids long. The CDR3 sequence: CSARASDTQYF. In nucleotides, the CDR3 is TGCAGTGCCAGAGCTAGCGATACGCAGTATTTT.

V usage is TRBV25-1 and J usage is TRBJ2-3; D not certain. In germline, CDR1 is MGHDK, CDR2 SYGVNS. Deletions cut 3 bases from V and 1 base from J, with 8 bases between. The CDR3 runs 14 residues. As DNA, the CDR3 is TGTGCCAGCAGTGACTCGGACGGCACAGATACGCAGTATTTT. Translating gives CASSDSDGTDTQYF.

This chain uses TRBV20-1 with TRBJ2-1, with 15 bases lining up with TRBD2. The CDR3 loop spans 20 amino acids. Trimming at V came to 2 bases and at J to 4 bases, leaving 15 bases not matched to a gene. Germline CDR1 is DFQATT and CDR2 is SNEGSKA (reference sequence). The CDR3 sequence is CSARREFGTSGGSTYNEQFF. The DNA for the CDR3 is TGCAGTGCTAGAAGAGAATTCGGGACTAGCGGGGGGAGTACTTACAATGAGCAGTTCTTC.

A remark on this clonotype: This sequence may be a read error, since a much larger clone differs from it by one base. This chain uses TRBV20-1 with TRBJ2-4; 7 nucleotides match TRBD1. The J call may be wrong; the DNA end is better matched by TRBJ2-7. The CDR3 totals 14 residues. Germline V gene data show CDR1 as DFQATT and CDR2 as SNEGSKA (reference sequence). The CDR3 bases are TGCAGTGTTACCACAGGGGAAGGCTCCTACGAGCAGTACTTC. This encodes CSVTTGEGSYEQYF.

The rearrangement uses TRBV24-1 and TRBJ2-3; either TRBD1 or TRBD2 may supply D (5 bases each). The CDR3 runs 13 residues. V was shortened by 3 bases and J by 4 bases, with 7 bases between the two germline ends. Germline CDR1 is KGHDR and CDR2 is SFDVKD. The CDR3 reads CATSDGGPDTQYF. The CDR3 DNA sequence: TGTGCCACCAGTGATGGGGGACCAGATACGCAGTATTTT.

The rearrangement uses TRBV7-9 and TRBJ2-3, with D uncertain. Trimming took off 2 bases at V and 4 bases at J, with 13 bases between the two ends. Germline-derived CDR1 and CDR2 are SEHNR and FQNEAQ (reference sequence). This CDR3 contains 15 residues. The CDR3 protein is CASSLRVVLPDTQYF. As DNA, the CDR3 is TGTGCCAGCAGCTTAAGGGTTGTTCTGCCAGATACGCAGTATTTT.